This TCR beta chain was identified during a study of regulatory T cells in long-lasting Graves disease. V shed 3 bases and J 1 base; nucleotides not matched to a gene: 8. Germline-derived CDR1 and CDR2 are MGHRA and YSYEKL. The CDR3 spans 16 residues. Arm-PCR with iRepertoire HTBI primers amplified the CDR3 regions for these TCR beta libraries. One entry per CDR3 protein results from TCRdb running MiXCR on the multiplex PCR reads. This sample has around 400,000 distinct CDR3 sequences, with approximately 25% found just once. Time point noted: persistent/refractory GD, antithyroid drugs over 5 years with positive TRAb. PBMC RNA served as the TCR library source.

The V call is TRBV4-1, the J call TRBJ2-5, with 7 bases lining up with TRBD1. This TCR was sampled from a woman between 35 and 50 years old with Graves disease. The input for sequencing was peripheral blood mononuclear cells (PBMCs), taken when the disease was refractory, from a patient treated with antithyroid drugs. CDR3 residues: CASSHQTGLLQETQYF. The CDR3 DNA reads TGCGCCAGCAGCCACCAGACAGGGCTCCTCCAAGAGACCCAGTACTTC.